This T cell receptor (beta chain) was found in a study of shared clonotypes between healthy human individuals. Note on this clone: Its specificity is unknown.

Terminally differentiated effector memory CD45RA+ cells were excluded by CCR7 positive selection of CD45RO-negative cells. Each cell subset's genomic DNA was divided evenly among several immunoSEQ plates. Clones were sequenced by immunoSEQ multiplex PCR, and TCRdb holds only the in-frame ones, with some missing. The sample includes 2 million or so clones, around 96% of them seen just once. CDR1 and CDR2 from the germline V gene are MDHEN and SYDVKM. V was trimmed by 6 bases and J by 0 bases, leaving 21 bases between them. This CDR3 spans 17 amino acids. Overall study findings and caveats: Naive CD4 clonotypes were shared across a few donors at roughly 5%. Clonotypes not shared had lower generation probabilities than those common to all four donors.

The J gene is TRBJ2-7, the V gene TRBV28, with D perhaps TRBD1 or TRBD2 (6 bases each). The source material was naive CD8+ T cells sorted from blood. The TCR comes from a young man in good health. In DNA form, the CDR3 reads TGTGCCAGCAGCTCCCCGGCAGAAGGGGGGAGCTCCTACGAGCAGTACTTC. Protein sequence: CASSSPAEGGSSYEQYF. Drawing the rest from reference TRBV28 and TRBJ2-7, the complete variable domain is DVKVTQSSRYLVKRTGEKVFLECVQDMDHENMFWYRQDPGLGLRLIYFSYDVKMKEKGDIPEGYSVSREKKERFSLILESASTNQTSMYLCASSSPAEGGSSYEQYFGPGTRLTVT.